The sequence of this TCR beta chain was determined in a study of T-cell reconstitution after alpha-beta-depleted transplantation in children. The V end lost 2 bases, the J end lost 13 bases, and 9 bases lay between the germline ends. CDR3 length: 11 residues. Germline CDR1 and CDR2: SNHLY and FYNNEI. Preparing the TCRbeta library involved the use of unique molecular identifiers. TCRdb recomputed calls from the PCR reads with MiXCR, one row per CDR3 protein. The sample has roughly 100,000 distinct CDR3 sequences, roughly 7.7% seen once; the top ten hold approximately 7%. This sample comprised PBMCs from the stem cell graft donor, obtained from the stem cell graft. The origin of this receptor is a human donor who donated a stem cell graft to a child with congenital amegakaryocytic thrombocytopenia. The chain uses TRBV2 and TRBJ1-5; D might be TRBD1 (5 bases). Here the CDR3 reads CASSETGLQHF. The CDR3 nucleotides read TGTGCCAGCAGTGAAACGGGACTTCAGCATTTT. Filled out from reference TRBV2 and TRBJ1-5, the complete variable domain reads EPEVTQTPSHQVTQMGQEVILRCVPISNHLYFYWYRQILGQKVEFLVSFYNNEISEKSEIFDDQFSVERPDGSNFTLKIRSTKLEDSAMYFCASSETGLQHFGDGTRLSIL.